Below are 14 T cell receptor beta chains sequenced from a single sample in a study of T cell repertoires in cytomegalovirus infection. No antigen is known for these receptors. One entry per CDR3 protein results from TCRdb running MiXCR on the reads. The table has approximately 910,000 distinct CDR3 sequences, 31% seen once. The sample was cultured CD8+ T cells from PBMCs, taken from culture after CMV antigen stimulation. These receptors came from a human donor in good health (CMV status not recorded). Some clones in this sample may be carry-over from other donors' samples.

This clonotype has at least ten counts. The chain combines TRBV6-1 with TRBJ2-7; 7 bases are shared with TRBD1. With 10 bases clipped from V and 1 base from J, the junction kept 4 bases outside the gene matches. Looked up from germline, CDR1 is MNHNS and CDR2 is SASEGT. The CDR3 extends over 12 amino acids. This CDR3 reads CATVTGSYEQYV. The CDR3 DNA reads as TGTGCCACCGTGACAGGGTCCTACGAGCAGTACGTC.

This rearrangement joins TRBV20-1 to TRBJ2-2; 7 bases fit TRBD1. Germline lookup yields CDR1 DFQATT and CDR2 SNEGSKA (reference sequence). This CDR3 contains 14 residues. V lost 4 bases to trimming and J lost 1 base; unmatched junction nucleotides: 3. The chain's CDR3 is CSAIRQGNTGELFF. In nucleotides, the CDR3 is TGCAGTGCTATTCGACAGGGGAACACCGGGGAGCTGTTTTTT.

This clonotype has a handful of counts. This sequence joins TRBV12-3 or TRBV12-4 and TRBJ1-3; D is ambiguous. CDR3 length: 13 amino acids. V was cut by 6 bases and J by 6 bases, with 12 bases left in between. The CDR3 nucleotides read TGTGCCAGCAGGGAACTGAGGGAAAACACCATATATTTT. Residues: CASRELRENTIYF.

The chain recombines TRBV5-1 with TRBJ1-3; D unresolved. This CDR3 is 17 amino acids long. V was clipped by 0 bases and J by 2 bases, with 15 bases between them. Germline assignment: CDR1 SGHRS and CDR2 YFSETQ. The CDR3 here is CASSLDGEVPPGNTIYF. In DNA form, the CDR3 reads TGCGCCAGCAGCTTGGATGGGGAAGTCCCGCCTGGAAACACCATATATTTT. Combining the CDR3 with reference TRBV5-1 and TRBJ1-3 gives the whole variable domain KAGVTQTPRYLIKTRGQQVTLSCSPISGHRSVSWYQQTPGQGLQFLFEYFSETQRNKGNFPGRFSGRQFSNSRSEMNVSTLELGDSALYLCASSLDGEVPPGNTIYFGEGSWLTVV.

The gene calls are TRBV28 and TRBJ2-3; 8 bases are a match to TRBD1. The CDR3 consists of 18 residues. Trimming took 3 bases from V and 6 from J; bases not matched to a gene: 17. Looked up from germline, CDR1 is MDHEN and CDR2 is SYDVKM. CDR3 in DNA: TGTGCCAGCAGTTTTAACATCCAGGACAGGGTCCCCGGGGATACGCAGTATTTT. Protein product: CASSFNIQDRVPGDTQYF.

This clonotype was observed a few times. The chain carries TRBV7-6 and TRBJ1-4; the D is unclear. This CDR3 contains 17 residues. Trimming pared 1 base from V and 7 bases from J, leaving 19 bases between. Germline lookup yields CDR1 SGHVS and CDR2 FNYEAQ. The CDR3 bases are TGTGCCAGCAGCTTAGATCCCTCCGGAGGGAGAGTTGAAAAACTGTTTTTT. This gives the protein CASSLDPSGGRVEKLFF.

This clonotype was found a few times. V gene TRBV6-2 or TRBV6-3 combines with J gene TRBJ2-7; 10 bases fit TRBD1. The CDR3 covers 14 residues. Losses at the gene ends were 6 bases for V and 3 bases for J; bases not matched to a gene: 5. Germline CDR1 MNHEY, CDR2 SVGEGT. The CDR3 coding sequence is TGTGCCAGCAGCTGGACAGGGGGTGTCTACGAGCAGTACTTC. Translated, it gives CASSWTGGVYEQYF.

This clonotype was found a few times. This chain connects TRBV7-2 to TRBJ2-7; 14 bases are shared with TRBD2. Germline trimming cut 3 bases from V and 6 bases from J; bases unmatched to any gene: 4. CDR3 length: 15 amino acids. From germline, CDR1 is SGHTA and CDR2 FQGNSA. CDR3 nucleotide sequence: TGTGCCAGCAGCTTGACTAGCGGGGGGGCGAGCGAGCAGTACGTC. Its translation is CASSLTSGGASEQYV.

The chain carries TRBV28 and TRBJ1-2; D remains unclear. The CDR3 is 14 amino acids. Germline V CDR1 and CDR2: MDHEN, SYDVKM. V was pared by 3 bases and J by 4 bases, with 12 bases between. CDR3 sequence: CASSLSGLAYGYTF. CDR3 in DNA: TGTGCCAGCAGTTTGTCTGGCCTGGCCTATGGCTACACCTTC.

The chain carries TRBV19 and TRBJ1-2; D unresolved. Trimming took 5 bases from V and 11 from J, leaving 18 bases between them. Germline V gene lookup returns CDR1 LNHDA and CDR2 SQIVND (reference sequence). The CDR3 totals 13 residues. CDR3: CASSPSITSGYTF. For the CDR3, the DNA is TGTGCCAGTAGTCCCTCTATAACGTCTGGTTACACCTTC.

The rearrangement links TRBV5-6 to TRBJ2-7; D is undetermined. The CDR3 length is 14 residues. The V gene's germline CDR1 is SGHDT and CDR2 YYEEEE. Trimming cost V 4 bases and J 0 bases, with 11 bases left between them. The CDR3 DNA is TGTGCCAGCAGCGACTTAGTGGGCTCCTACGAGCAGTACGTC. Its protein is CASSDLVGSYEQYV.

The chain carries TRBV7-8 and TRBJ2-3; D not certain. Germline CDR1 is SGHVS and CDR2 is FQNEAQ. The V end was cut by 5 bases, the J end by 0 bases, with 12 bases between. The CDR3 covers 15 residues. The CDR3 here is CASSPLRSSTDTQYF. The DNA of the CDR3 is TGTGCCAGCAGCCCCCTGAGATCTAGCACAGATACGCAGTATTTT.

Here the CDR3 DNA reads TGTGCCAGCAGCCTCCACAGGGGTCCATACAATGAGCAGTTCTTC. It encodes CASSLHRGPYNEQFF. The chain couples TRBV11-3 to TRBJ2-1; 7 bases line up with TRBD1. The germline CDR1 and CDR2 sequences are SGHNT and YENEEA. This CDR3 comprises 15 residues. The V segment lost 5 bases and the J segment 4 bases; nucleotides outside the gene matches: 8.

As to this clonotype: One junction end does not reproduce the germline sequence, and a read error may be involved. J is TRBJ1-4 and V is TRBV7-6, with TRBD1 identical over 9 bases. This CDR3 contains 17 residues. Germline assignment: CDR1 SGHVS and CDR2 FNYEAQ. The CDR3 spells CASSLYNRDRVNERLFF. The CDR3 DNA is TGTGCCAGCAGCTTATATAACCGGGACAGGGTTAATGAAAGACTGTTTTTT.